This passage covers 21 T cell receptor beta chains from one sample sequenced in a study of blood T cells in healthy people across ages (dated by TCRdb to between 2014 and 2016). The method was 5' RACE. Instrument used: Illumina HiSeq 2500. A second PCR of about 6 to 11 cycles was performed with a sample-barcoded 5' primer and a J-beta primer mix. TCRdb redid the processing of the public reads, applying fastp at Q25 and MiXCR, and retained in-frame beta chains. Duplicate CDR3 protein sequences are folded into a single record with the most common DNA and genes. This sample comprises hundreds of thousands of distinct CDR3 sequences, about a quarter of them detected only once. Of the sample, 3% falls within the top ten clones. These data were also filed under a second study, of T cells of mothers and their children.

Sequencing used blood. The receptors come from a boy aged 10-17 years in good health.

This clonotype appeared a few times. The chain is built from TRBV12-3 or TRBV12-4 and TRBJ1-2; maybe TRBD1 (6 bases). The germline V and J ends were trimmed by 4 bases and 3 bases, with 12 bases remaining between them. The CDR3 extends over 14 amino acids. The CDR3 is CASSSTHRDYGYTF. CDR3 bases: TGTGCCAGCAGTTCCACCCACAGGGACTATGGCTACACCTTC.

The chain employs TRBV11-2 and TRBJ1-4; tentative D call: TRBD1 (5 bases). V lost 8 bases and J lost 8, with 9 bases in between. In germline, CDR1 is SGHAT, CDR2 FQNNGV. CDR3 length: 11 residues. The CDR3 loop reads CASQGYEKLFF. The CDR3 nucleotides read TGTGCCAGCCAGGGTTACGAAAAACTGTTTTTT.

The genes are TRBV19 and TRBJ1-1; D is perhaps TRBD1 (5 bases). The CDR3 is 18 amino acids. Germline V gene sequence: CDR1 LNHDA, CDR2 SQIVND (reference sequence). V was trimmed by 7 bases and J by 1 base, leaving 25 bases between them. In DNA, the CDR3 is TGTGCCAGTACCCTAGCTTCGTGGGCGCTGGGGGAGAACACTGAAGCTTTCTTT. Translation: CASTLASWALGENTEAFF.

The chain couples TRBV6-5 to TRBJ1-2; TRBD1 aligns across 10 bases. CDR3 length equals 15 residues. The junction had 4 bases not matched to a gene; V was cut back by 4 bases and J by 2 bases. CDR1 is MNHEY, CDR2 SVGAGI, per germline. CDR3 protein: CASSSPGQGNYGYTF. The CDR3 nucleotides read TGTGCCAGCAGTTCACCGGGACAGGGGAACTATGGCTACACCTTC.

Turning to this clonotype: Without the conserved terminal phenylalanine or tryptophan, this CDR3 likely stems from a read error. The DNA is omitted, as the CDR3 cannot be located on it reliably, and the CDR3 follows TCRdb's listing. CDR3 region: CASSDRRVVSL. The chain couples TRBV2 to TRBJ2-7; TRBD2 was called by the table and not checked on the DNA. From its first to its last residue, the CDR3 has 11 amino acids. The germline CDR1 and CDR2 sequences are SNHLY and FYNNEI.

V and J are TRBV11-1 and TRBJ1-6; tentatively, D is TRBD1 (5 bases). The CDR3 runs to 18 residues. Trimming shortened V by 5 bases and J by 5 bases, and 22 bases separated the two germline ends. Germline V gene sequence: CDR1 SGHAT, CDR2 FQDESV (reference sequence). The CDR3 loop is CASSHRIVPGRDNSPLHF. The CDR3 DNA is TGTGCCAGCAGCCACCGAATCGTCCCGGGACGGGATAATTCACCCCTCCACTTT. Full variable domain (missing parts from reference TRBV11-1 and TRBJ1-6): EAEVAQSPRYKITEKSQAVAFWCDPISGHATLYWYRQILGQGPELLVQFQDESVVDDSQLPKDRFSAERLKGVDSTLKIQPAELGDSAMYLCASSHRIVPGRDNSPLHFGNGTRLTVT.

The J gene is TRBJ2-7, the V gene TRBV10-2, with D uncertain. V lost 11 bases and J 3 bases, leaving 17 bases between the germline ends. The CDR3 length is 13 residues. Germline V lookup: CDR1 WSHSY, CDR2 SAAADI. CDR3 coding DNA: TGCGCCGTCACGGTGGATACCAACTACGAGCAGTACTTC. This gives the protein CAVTVDTNYEQYF.

The chain joins TRBV9 to TRBJ1-2; weak D call: TRBD1 (5 bases). The CDR3 contains 13 residues. CDR1 is SGDLS and CDR2 is YYNGEE in the germline V gene. The V end was cut by 3 bases, the J end by 8 bases, with 14 bases between. CDR3 in DNA: TGTGCCAGCAGCGCGGGGCCCCGAGAGGGCTACACCTTC. This gives the protein CASSAGPREGYTF.

This rearrangement joins TRBV24-1 to TRBJ1-2, with 8 bases identical to TRBD1. The CDR3 is 14 residues long. V dropped 3 bases and J dropped 7; count of bases not matched to a gene: 6. Germline V gives CDR1 KGHDR, CDR2 SFDVKD. CDR3 residues: CATSDADRVGGYTF. The CDR3 nucleotides are TGTGCCACCAGTGATGCGGACAGGGTGGGTGGCTACACCTTC.

The rearrangement links TRBV12-3 or TRBV12-4 to TRBJ2-7; 9 bases match TRBD2. The V gene end was trimmed by 1 base and the J gene end by 0 bases; junction bases not matched to a gene: 4. The CDR3 is 16 residues long. The CDR3 nucleotides read TGTGCCAGCAGTTTAGTAGCGGGGGCGAGCTCCTACGAGCAGTACTTC. This sequence encodes CASSLVAGASSYEQYF.

This rearrangement joins TRBV5-5 to TRBJ2-1, with a weak D call TRBD1 (6 bases). Between the trimmed V and J ends, which lost 2 bases and 6 bases, there was a span of 12 bases. The CDR3 length is 14 residues. The germline V gene has CDR1 SGHKS and CDR2 YYEKEE (reference sequence). The CDR3 sequence is CASSLRRGVNEQFF. DNA of the CDR3: TGTGCCAGCAGCTTACGCAGGGGTGTCAATGAGCAGTTCTTC.

This clonotype was recorded a few times. The chain carries TRBV6-5 and TRBJ2-3; the D gene is possibly TRBD2 (6 bases). Germline CDR1 is MNHEY and CDR2 is SVGAGI. The CDR3 is made up of 18 amino acids. V lost 2 bases, J lost 0 bases, and 18 bases lay in between. CDR3 residues: CASSYLQGGVSSTDTQYF. The CDR3 nucleotides are TGTGCCAGCAGTTACCTACAAGGCGGGGTTAGTAGCACAGATACGCAGTATTTT.

The chain uses TRBV4-2 and TRBJ1-5; D might be TRBD1 (6 bases). V gave up 2 bases and J gave up 4 bases, with 9 bases separating them. This CDR3 is 14 amino acids long. Germline CDR1 is LGHNA and CDR2 is YNFKEQ. As DNA, the CDR3 is TGTGCCAGCAGCCAAAGGGGGAAAAATCAGCCCCAGCATTTT. Protein sequence: CASSQRGKNQPQHF.

The chain links TRBV3-1 to TRBJ2-7; 9 bases map to TRBD2. V gave up 1 base and J gave up 4 bases; unmatched junction bases: 8. CDR1 LGHDT and CDR2 YNNKEL come from the germline V gene (reference sequence). CDR3 size: 16 residues. The CDR3 loop is CASSQADSGGLYEQYF. The CDR3 DNA is TGTGCCAGCAGCCAAGCGGATAGCGGGGGCCTTTACGAGCAGTACTTC.

This chain uses TRBV30 with TRBJ2-2; a possible D gene is TRBD1 (5 bases). In germline, CDR1 is GTSNPN, CDR2 SVGIG (reference sequence). V was shortened by 0 bases and J by 4 bases, with 9 bases between the two germline ends. This CDR3 has 14 amino acids. The CDR3 sequence is CAWSVLGATGELFF. CDR3 in DNA: TGTGCCTGGAGTGTTTTAGGGGCCACCGGGGAGCTGTTTTTT.

This clonotype was seen only a few times. V usage is TRBV4-1 and J usage is TRBJ2-4; the D call may be TRBD1 or TRBD2 (5 bases each). The CDR3 covers 15 residues. Deletions cut 5 bases from V and 9 bases from J, with 20 bases between. Germline CDR1 MGHRA, CDR2 YSYEKL. This chain's CDR3 is CASSFSRDLRSIQYF. As DNA, the CDR3 is TGCGCCAGCAGCTTTTCCCGGGACCTACGGAGCATTCAGTACTTC.

This clonotype was counted only a few times. V gene TRBV7-6 combines with J gene TRBJ2-5; 7 bases agree with TRBD2. The J call is uncertain, as TRBJ2-1 better fits the DNA end. Germline V gene lookup returns CDR1 SGHVS and CDR2 FNYEAQ. The CDR3 is 14 amino acids. The CDR3 reads CASSLQGGPNEQFF. Here the CDR3 DNA reads TGTGCCAGCAGCTTACAGGGAGGGCCCAATGAGCAGTTCTTC.

The chain is built from TRBV20-1 and TRBJ1-6, with 9 nucleotides matching TRBD1. V shed 7 bases, J shed 10 bases, and the junction held 8 bases outside the gene matches. The CDR3 has 13 amino acids. Looked up from germline, CDR1 is DFQATT and CDR2 is SNEGSKA (reference sequence). CDR3: CSVGTGLGSPLHF. The CDR3 DNA reads as TGCAGTGTAGGGACAGGGTTGGGATCACCCCTCCACTTT.

The rearrangement links TRBV12-5 to TRBJ2-1; D gene ambiguous. From germline, CDR1 is LGHNT and CDR2 FRNRAP. The CDR3 extends over 13 amino acids. The V end lost 2 bases, the J end lost 8 bases, and 10 bases lay between the germline ends. CDR3 loop: CASGLMPGDEQFF. The CDR3 region has the DNA TGTGCTAGTGGTTTGATGCCTGGGGATGAGCAGTTCTTC.

The V and J genes are TRBV12-3 or TRBV12-4 and TRBJ2-7, with TRBD2 matching 9 bases. J lost 4 bases, V lost 2 bases, and 6 bases had no gene match. The CDR3 has 15 residues. CDR3 protein: CASSLSSGGAYEQYF. DNA of the CDR3: TGTGCCAGCAGTTTAAGTAGCGGGGGCGCTTACGAGCAGTACTTC.

Only a few counts were recorded for this clonotype. CDR3 nucleotide sequence: TGTGCCAGCAGTTGGGGACTAGCGGGGGGCTACTACGAGCAGTACTTC. This encodes CASSWGLAGGYYEQYF. The gene calls are TRBV6-6 and TRBJ2-7; the match to TRBD2 covers 15 bases. CDR1 and CDR2 from the germline V gene are MNHNY and SVGAGI (reference sequence). The CDR3 sequence is 16 residues long. Trimming at V came to 4 bases and at J to 3 bases, leaving 4 bases not matched to a gene.